The clone carrying this T cell receptor beta chain has just a few counts. This sample is drawn from a study of blood T cell repertoires in COVID-19. The wider study: Sites in the United States, Italy and Spain provided acute and convalescent COVID-19 samples.

Generated by immunoSEQ multiplex PCR, the TCRdb table keeps only in-frame clones and is missing some. The sample gives 250,000 to 350,000 clones, 85% of which show up once; roughly 2.7% is in the top ten. The CDR3 has 13 amino acids. CDR1 WSHSY and CDR2 SAAADI come from the germline V gene. With 3 bases removed from V and 2 bases from J, the gap between germline ends came to 7 bases. Recruitment covered fewer than 25 US areas and drew participants whose ages spanned about 18 to 90 years. Participants' reported clinical history set cohort assignment. Two negative PCRs, clearance, or symptom resolution were required of recovered Cohort 3 donors.

The V call is TRBV10-2, the J call TRBJ1-2; the D is unclear. Specimen: PBMCs or T cells enriched from blood (not recorded which). This sequence originates from a woman in her fifties or sixties who had recovered from COVID-19. CDR3 sequence (DNA): TGCGCCAGCAGTGACTATGCAAACTATGGCTACACCTTC. It is translated as CASSDYANYGYTF.